Listed below are T cell receptor beta chains from one sample, sequenced in a study of blood T cell repertoires in COVID-19. The table came from immunoSEQ multiplex PCR; TCRdb's copy has only in-frame clones and leaves some out. The data contain 95,000 to 150,000 clones, 70% to 85% of them singletons. The sample was peripheral blood. The receptors were gathered from a woman in her 70s with acute or convalescent COVID-19. The CDR3 runs from the conserved cysteine through the conserved F or W. The D gene is left open where the match is weak.

j_call d_call v_call cdr3_aa
TRBJ1-2 NA TRBV7-2 CASDSQGLANYGYTF
TRBJ1-3 NA TRBV5-1 CASSLAGGLGGNTIYF
TRBJ1-2 NA TRBV7-6 CASSQDSNYGYTF
TRBJ1-2 TRBD1 TRBV11-3 CASSPGQGLYGYTF
TRBJ2-7 TRBD2 TRBV4-3 CASSRILAGGFYEQYF
TRBJ2-7 NA TRBV15 CATSREGGYEQYF
TRBJ2-7 NA TRBV15 CATSRPTDSYEQYF
TRBJ1-2 NA TRBV6-6 CASSPDSRIAYGYTF
TRBJ2-5 NA TRBV24-1 CATPIETQYF
TRBJ1-6 TRBD1 TRBV4-3 CASSQDAGGVYSPLHF
TRBJ1-1 NA TRBV5-4 CASSLAAAGGTEAFF
TRBJ2-5 NA TRBV5-1 CASSPAGSQETQYF